Given below is one T cell receptor (beta chain) in context. This clonotype appeared many times. What antigen it recognizes has not been identified. Per-base qualities were not stored, and no clone one base away is much larger. From cysteine to phenylalanine, the CDR3 is 14 amino acids long. Left in the record is the CDR3 DNA by itself, 42 bases read in frame from the first base. The germline V gene (reference sequence) sets CDR1 to DFQATT and CDR2 to SNEGSKA. V gives up 2 bases and J gives up 4 bases, and the segment between their germline ends measures 13 bases. This sample is drawn from a study of blood T cells in healthy people across ages (dated by TCRdb to between 2015 and 2016). Regarding the complete study: In model experiments, template switching captured about one uniquely barcoded TCR beta cDNA molecule for every two T cells. The donors were split into four age groups: young (average about 15 years), middle-aged (39), aged (roughly 68) and long-lived (roughly 86). To track age-related changes in TCR beta repertoire diversity, the study relied on deep sequencing normalized with unique cDNA molecular identifiers. Using the same blood draw, the study looked at two additional independent replicas of 1 million unique cDNA reads for two donors, one aged 18 to 30 and the other aged 80 or older. General conclusions and limits of the study: Since profiling was done on bulk unsorted PBMCs, naive and antigen-experienced compartments could not be conclusively compared. Compared with the aged group, the long-lived group had more naive CD4+ T cells, fewer expanded clones and increased TCR diversity, a pattern suggesting age selection. Observed TCR beta diversity per million T cells fell roughly linearly with age, and a significant reduction was already apparent by age around 39. Donor CMV infection status was unknown, potentially confounding age-related changes in expanded clonotypes. A strong correlation was found between observed TCR beta diversity and the percentage of naive T cells measured by flow cytometry. Total diversity estimates from one million sequenced T cells were considered lower bounds and underestimates.

Donors were a few dozen systemically healthy Caucasian individuals from Russia aged roughly 6 to 90 years. Approximately 9.3 milliliters of peripheral blood were collected from each donor into EDTA-treated Vacutainer tubes. Ficoll-Paque density-gradient centrifugation was used to isolate PBMCs, with at least 6.5 million per sample. Trizol reagent was used to extract total RNA from PBMCs, with at least 6 micrograms per sample. For every donor, flow cytometry on a PBMC aliquot measured the percentage of naive CD45RAhigh/CD27high T cells. The protocol used for the library was 5' RACE. The reads were generated on an Illumina HiSeq 2500. A second PCR of about 6 to 11 cycles was performed with a sample-barcoded 5' primer and a J-beta primer mix. A template-switch 5' adaptor carrying 12 random nucleotides introduced a unique molecular identifier onto each TCR beta cDNA molecule. At least 3 million CDR3-containing paired-end reads were obtained from each sample. All of the RNA was converted into first-strand cDNA using the Mint cDNA synthesis kit, with a TRBC-specific oligonucleotide serving as the primer. Following uracil-DNA glycosylase treatment, all cDNA underwent a first 18-cycle PCR with the universal primers M1SS and BC2_uni_R. As for the authors' bioinformatics: For normalization, 1 million high-quality reads were randomly selected from each sample, with every read carrying a distinct molecular identifier. Instead of being binned into consensus sequences, reads that shared molecular identifiers were thrown out. MiTCR, with a Q25 quality threshold and the strictest error-elimination algorithm, was used for CDR3 identification, clonotype clustering and error correction. A nonparametric unseen species model with Euler transformation was used to estimate a lower bound on total TCR beta diversity. TCRdb cleaned the public reads at Q25 with fastp, built clones with MiXCR and kept in-frame beta chains. Under each unique CDR3 protein, matching rows form one entry showing the most common genes and DNA. These V and J calls rely on TCRdb rather than the paper's analysis. The sample table lists approximately 900,000 distinct CDR3 sequences, 29% of them with a count of one. The ten largest clones represent 10% of the sample.

These data also formed part of another study, on T cells of mothers and their children. As that second paper reports: The donors were nine systemically healthy Caucasian individuals, made up of three mothers and their six children. cDNA synthesis used all of the extracted RNA, with approximately 1.6 ug of RNA in each 15 ul reaction. In the second PCR, sample barcodes and 2-4 random nucleotides were introduced via the M1S primer. Over 9.5 million TCR beta CDR3 reads were obtained for each mother, and 2.5 million to 3.5 million reads were obtained for each child. TCR recombination output is similarly shaped by thymic selection in related and unrelated pairs, with a minor effect exerted by inherited differences. Normalized repertoire overlap was always found to be slightly, but never significantly, higher in related mother-child pairs than in unrelated mother-child pairs. Persistent microchimeric T cell clones were not detected, at a sensitivity of around 99 clones per million clonotypes. To look for features that set related mother-child pairs apart from unrelated individuals, the researchers ran deep NGS to compare the TCR beta repertoires of mothers and children. Mothers averaged 40 +/- 4 years of age and children averaged about 10 +/- 4 years. After adapter ligation with NEBNext reagents, the libraries were sequenced on Illumina HiSeq 2000 with 100+100 nt paired-end reads. Mother and child libraries were prepared a month apart and sequenced in separate runs to prevent cross-contamination. For each donor, somewhere between roughly 500,000 and 2,300,000 distinct TCR beta clonotypes were identified. Naive TCR beta clonotypes were estimated from low-frequency clonotypes matched to each donor's FACS-determined naive share, without sorting.

The receptor was derived from a woman between 35 and 50 years old in good health. The rearrangement joined TRBV20-1 to TRBJ2-3; TRBD1 could be the D gene, as 5 bases match. The sequenced material came from blood. The nucleotide sequence reads TGCAGTGCTAGATCGCAGGGAATTGCAGATACGCAGTATTTT. This gives the protein CSARSQGIADTQYF.